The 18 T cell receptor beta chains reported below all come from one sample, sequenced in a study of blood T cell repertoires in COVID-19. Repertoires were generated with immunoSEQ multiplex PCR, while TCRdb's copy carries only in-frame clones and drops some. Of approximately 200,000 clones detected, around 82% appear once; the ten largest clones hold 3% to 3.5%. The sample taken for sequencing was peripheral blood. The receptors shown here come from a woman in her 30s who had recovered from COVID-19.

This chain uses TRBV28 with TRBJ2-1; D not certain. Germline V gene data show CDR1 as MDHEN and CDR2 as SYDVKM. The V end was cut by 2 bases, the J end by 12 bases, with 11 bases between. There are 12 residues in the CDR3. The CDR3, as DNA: TGTGCCAGCAGTTTAAACCGGGTCAGGCAGTTCTTC. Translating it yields CASSLNRVRQFF.

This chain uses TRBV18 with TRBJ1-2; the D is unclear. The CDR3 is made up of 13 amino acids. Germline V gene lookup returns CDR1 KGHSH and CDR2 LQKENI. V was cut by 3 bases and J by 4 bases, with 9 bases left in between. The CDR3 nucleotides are TGTGCCAGCTCACCGCCGGGATTCTATGGCTACACCTTC. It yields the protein CASSPPGFYGYTF.

The CDR3 coding sequence is TGTGCAAGTCGCTTCCAAGATACGCAGTATTTT. This codes for CASRFQDTQYF. The chain carries TRBV12-2 and TRBJ2-3; the table's D gene call, TRBD1, was not cross checked with the DNA. TRBV12-2 constitutes a pseudogene. The CDR3 has 11 amino acids.

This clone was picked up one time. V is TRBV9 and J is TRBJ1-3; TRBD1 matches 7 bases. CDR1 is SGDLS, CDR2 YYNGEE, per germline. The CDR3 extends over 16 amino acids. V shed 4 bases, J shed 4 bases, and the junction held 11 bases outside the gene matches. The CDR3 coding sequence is TGTGCCAGCAGCCGACAGGGCCTCACGACCGGAAACACCATATATTTT. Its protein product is CASSRQGLTTGNTIYF. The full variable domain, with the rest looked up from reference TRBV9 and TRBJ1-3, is DSGVTQTPKHLITATGQRVTLRCSPRSGDLSVYWYQQSLDQGLQFLIQYYNGEERAKGNILERFSAQQFPDLHSELNLSSLELGDSALYFCASSRQGLTTGNTIYFGEGSWLTVV.

CDR3 in amino acids: CATSDVSDRIIGELFF. CDR3 nucleotide sequence: TGTGCCACCAGTGATGTCTCGGACAGGATTATCGGGGAGCTGTTTTTT. The gene calls are TRBV24-1 and TRBJ2-2; 7 bases map to TRBD1. CDR3 length: 16 amino acids. V shed 3 bases, J shed 7 bases, and the junction held 10 bases outside the gene matches. CDR1 KGHDR and CDR2 SFDVKD come from the germline V gene.

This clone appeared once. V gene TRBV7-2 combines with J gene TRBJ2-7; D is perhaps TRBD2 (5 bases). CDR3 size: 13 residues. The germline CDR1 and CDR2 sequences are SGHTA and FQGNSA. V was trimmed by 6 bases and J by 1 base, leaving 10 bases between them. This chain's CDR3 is CASSEGASYEQYF. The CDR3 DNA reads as TGTGCCAGCAGTGAGGGAGCGTCCTACGAGCAGTACTTC. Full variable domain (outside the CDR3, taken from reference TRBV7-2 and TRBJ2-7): GAGVSQSPSNKVTEKGKDVELRCDPISGHTALYWYRQSLGQGLEFLIYFQGNSAPDKSGLPSDRFSAERTGGSVSTLTIQRTQQEDSAVYLCASSEGASYEQYFGPGTRLTVT.

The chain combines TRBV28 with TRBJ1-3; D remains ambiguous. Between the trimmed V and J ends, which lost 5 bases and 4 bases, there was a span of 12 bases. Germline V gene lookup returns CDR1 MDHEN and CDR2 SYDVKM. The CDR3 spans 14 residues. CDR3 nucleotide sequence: TGTGCCAGCAGTGCGTTCTGGGCGGGAAACACCATATATTTT. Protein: CASSAFWAGNTIYF.

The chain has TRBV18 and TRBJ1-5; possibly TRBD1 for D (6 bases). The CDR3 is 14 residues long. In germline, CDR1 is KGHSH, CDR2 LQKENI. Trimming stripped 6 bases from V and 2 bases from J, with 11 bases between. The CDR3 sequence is CASSLNRGNQPQHF. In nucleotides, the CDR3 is TGTGCCAGCTCCCTCAACAGGGGCAATCAGCCCCAGCATTTT.

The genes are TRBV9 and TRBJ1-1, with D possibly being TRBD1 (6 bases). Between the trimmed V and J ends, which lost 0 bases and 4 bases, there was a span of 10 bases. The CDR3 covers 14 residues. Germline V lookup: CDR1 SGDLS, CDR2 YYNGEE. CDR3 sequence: CASSVGGRGTEAFF. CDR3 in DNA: TGTGCCAGCAGCGTAGGGGGCAGGGGCACTGAAGCTTTCTTT.

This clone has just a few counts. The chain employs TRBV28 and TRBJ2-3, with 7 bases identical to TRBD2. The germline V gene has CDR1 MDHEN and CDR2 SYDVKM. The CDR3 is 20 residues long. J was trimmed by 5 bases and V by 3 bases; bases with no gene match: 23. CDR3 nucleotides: TGTGCCAGCAGTTTCGATTGGGTCGAGGGCCTAGCGGAATTGGGAGATACGCAGTATTTT. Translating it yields CASSFDWVEGLAELGDTQYF.

CDR3 coding DNA: TGTGCCAGCACGAATGACCGGGAGCTGAGGGAGCAGTACTTC. Protein sequence: CASTNDRELREQYF. The chain recombines TRBV27 with TRBJ2-7; D is perhaps TRBD2 (6 bases). CDR1 is MNHEY, CDR2 SMNVEV, per germline (reference sequence). The CDR3 runs to 14 residues. Trimming removed 7 bases from V and 7 bases from J, with 20 bases in between.

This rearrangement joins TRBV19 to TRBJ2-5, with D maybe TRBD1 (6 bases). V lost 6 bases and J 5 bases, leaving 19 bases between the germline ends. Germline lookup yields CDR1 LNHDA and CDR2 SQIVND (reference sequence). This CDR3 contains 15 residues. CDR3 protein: CASRLQGDRGETQYF. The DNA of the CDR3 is TGTGCCAGTAGACTACAGGGTGATCGTGGGGAGACCCAGTACTTC.

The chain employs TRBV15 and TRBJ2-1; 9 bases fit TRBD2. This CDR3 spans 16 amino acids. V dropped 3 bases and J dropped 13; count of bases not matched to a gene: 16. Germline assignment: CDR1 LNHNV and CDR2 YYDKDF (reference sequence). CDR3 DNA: TGTGCCACCAGCAGCTATACAGTTAGCGGGAGAATTAGACAGTTCTTC. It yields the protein CATSSYTVSGRIRQFF. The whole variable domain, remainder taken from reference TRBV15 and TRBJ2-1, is DAMVIQNPRYQVTQFGKPVTLSCSQTLNHNVMYWYQQKSSQAPKLLFHYYDKDFNNEADTPDNFQSRRPNTSFCFLDIRSPGLGDTAMYLCATSSYTVSGRIRQFFGPGTRLTVL.

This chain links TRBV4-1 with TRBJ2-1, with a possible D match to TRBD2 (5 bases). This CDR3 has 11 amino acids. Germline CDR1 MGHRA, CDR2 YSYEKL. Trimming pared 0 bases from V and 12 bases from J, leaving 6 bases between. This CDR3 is CASSQEGRQFF. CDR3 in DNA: TGCGCCAGCAGCCAAGAGGGGAGGCAGTTCTTC.

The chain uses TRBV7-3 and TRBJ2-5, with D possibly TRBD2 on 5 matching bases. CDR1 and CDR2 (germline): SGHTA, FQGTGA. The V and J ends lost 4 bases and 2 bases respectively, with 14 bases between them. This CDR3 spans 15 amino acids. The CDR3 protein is CASSSQGLQQETQYF. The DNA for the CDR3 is TGTGCCAGCAGCTCCCAAGGACTGCAGCAAGAGACCCAGTACTTC.

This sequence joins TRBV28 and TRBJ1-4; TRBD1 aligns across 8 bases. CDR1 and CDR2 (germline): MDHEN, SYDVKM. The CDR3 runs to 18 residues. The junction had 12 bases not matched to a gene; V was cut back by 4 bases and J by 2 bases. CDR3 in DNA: TGTGCCAGCAGTTATCAGACAGGGGACCTTGACACTAATGAAAAACTGTTTTTT. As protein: CASSYQTGDLDTNEKLFF.

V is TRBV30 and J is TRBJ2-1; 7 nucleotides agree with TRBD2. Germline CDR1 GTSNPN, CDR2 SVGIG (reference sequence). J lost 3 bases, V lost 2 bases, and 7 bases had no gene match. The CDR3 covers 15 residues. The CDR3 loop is CAWSFWGGGYNEQFF. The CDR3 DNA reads TGTGCCTGGAGTTTCTGGGGGGGTGGCTACAATGAGCAGTTCTTC.

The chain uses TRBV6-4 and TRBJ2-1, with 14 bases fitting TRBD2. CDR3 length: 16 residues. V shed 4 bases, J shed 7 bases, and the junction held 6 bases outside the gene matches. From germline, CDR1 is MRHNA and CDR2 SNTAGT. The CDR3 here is CASSASGTSGSNEQFF. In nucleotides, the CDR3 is TGTGCCAGCAGTGCGTCCGGGACTAGCGGGAGTAATGAGCAGTTCTTC.